The entry below gives a single TCR beta chain sequence along with its context. The target antigen is unknown. The data stem from a study of CD8 T cells in ankylosing spondylitis. Points from the study as a whole: It appeared that ankylosing spondylitis blood was characterized by a TCR beta motif of several highly homologous variants.

TCRdb re-called the 5' RACE reads with MiXCR, one entry per CDR3 protein. The profile shows almost 400,000 distinct CDR3 sequences, 20% to 25% of them singletons. CDR1 and CDR2 (germline): KGHDR, SFDVKD. The CDR3 covers 15 residues. V was pared by 4 bases and J by 7 bases, with 11 bases of the junction left unmatched. The receptor comes from a male donor with ankylosing spondylitis. Sequencing used blood, either unsorted or a sorted T cell fraction (not recorded which). J is TRBJ1-1 and V is TRBV24-1, with TRBD1 matching 7 bases. The CDR3 loop is CATSDPNRGAIEAFF. CDR3 DNA sequence: TGTGCCACCAGTGACCCTAACAGGGGCGCCATTGAAGCTTTCTTT.